This T cell receptor beta chain was recorded in a study of regulatory T cells in long-lasting Graves disease. Study-level points and caveats: In persistent patients, shared public clonotypes (approximately 3,000) outnumbered those in new patients (around 1,000).

This clonotype has a count of ten or more. No antigen is known for it. Germline lookup yields CDR1 MNHNS and CDR2 SASEGT. The CDR3 consists of 14 residues. Trimming removed 10 bases from V and 4 bases from J; junction bases left unmatched: 9. Time point noted: newly diagnosed GD, antithyroid drugs for less than 3 months. After RNA was extracted from PBMCs, the TCR library was made from it. Arm-PCR of CDR3 regions and iRepertoire HTBI primers were used to build TCR beta libraries. A single record per CDR3 protein comes from TCRdb applying MiXCR to the multiplex PCR reads. The sample has about 400,000 distinct CDR3 sequences, 15% to 20% seen once. This sample was shared with a second study, whose subject was T cells in Graves' hyperthyroidism and ophthalmopathy.

This receptor was identified in a woman aged 18-29 years with Graves disease. The chain joins TRBV6-1 to TRBJ2-7; 11 bases agree with TRBD2. The source was peripheral blood mononuclear cells (PBMCs), collected at new diagnosis, from a patient treated with antithyroid drugs. CDR3 sequence: CATTNLAGGYEQYF. CDR3 nucleotides: TGTGCCACAACAAACCTAGCGGGAGGTTACGAGCAGTACTTC.